This T cell receptor (beta chain) was documented in a study of graft-versus-host responses after intestinal transplantation. Study background: Transplant types were multivisceral, liver-intestinal, or isolated intestinal.

Method: immunoSEQ multiplex PCR; TCRdb's copy keeps in-frame clones and lacks some. Among 29,000 or so clones listed, roughly 93% were seen once. Trimming took off 2 bases at V and 0 bases at J, with 10 bases between the two ends. CDR3 length: 15 residues. CDR1 is WSHSY, CDR2 SAAADI, per germline. The source of this sequence is a human patient who received an intestinal transplant, so some T cells may come from the graft donor. The chain links TRBV10-2 to TRBJ2-5, with D tentatively TRBD1 or TRBD2 (5 bases each). The starting material was PBMCs, obtained roughly 62 days after intestinal transplant. CDR3 sequence reads: CASSEGWGYQETQYF. CDR3 DNA sequence: TGCGCCAGCAGTGAGGGTTGGGGGTACCAAGAGACCCAGTACTTC.